Sequencing of this T cell receptor beta chain was carried out in a study of shared clonotypes between healthy human individuals. For the study at large: CD4 naive and CD4 memory each took three plates per donor, while CD8 naive took two and CD8 memory one. Regarding the study as a whole: Approximately 4.6% of naive CD4 clonotypes were common to a few donors. Compared with memory subsets, naive subsets generally had larger estimated richness. Read depth was anticipated to influence clonotype sharing among donors.

The CDR3 contains 18 residues. V lost 0 bases to trimming and J lost 3 bases, with 18 bases between them. CDR1 MGHRA and CDR2 YSYEKL come from the germline V gene. Naive CD8 cells lacked CD45RO, underwent positive selection for CCR7 and left out terminally differentiated effector memory CD45RA+ cells. This clone was observed a few times. Its antigen remains unidentified. Method: immunoSEQ multiplex PCR; TCRdb's copy keeps in-frame clones and lacks some. The sample records some 800,000 clones, 80% to 95% being singletons. The chain couples TRBV4-1 to TRBJ2-1, with D perhaps assigned TRBD1 or TRBD2 (5 bases each). The sequence was obtained from a young man in good health. Sequenced: naive CD8+ T cells sorted from blood. The CDR3 spells CASSQDLSGSGGYNEQFF. The DNA of the CDR3 is TGCGCCAGCAGCCAAGATCTTTCAGGGAGCGGCGGCTACAATGAGCAGTTCTTC.